What follows are 30 T cell receptor beta chains derived from one specimen sequenced in a study of cytomegalovirus exposure and HLA in healthy donors. PCR employed 60 Vbeta and 13 Jbeta primers. Measured with immunoSEQ multiplex PCR; TCRdb has only the in-frame clones, and not every one. The top ten hold roughly 1.9% of the sample, which has under 95,000 clones, around four fifths seen once. The sample consisted of PBMCs. The receptor source for this set is a boy aged 5-17 years in good health and CMV-seronegative.

J is TRBJ1-3 and V is TRBV29-1; the D is unclear. The CDR3 is made up of 11 amino acids. Trimming left V 4 bases short and J 11 bases short, with 12 bases between. In germline, CDR1 is SQVTM, CDR2 ANQGSEA. The CDR3 spells CSVVYSEAIYF. The CDR3 nucleotides read TGCAGCGTTGTCTACTCGGAGGCCATATATTTT.

V usage is TRBV29-1 and J usage is TRBJ2-7; 9 bases match TRBD1. After removal of 4 bases from V and 4 bases from J, the junction contained 8 bases not matched to a gene. The CDR3 length is 14 residues. The germline V gene encodes CDR1 SQVTM and CDR2 ANQGSEA. CDR3 sequence reads: CSVGATGGTYEQYF. The CDR3 nucleotides read TGCAGCGTTGGTGCAACAGGGGGCACGTACGAGCAGTACTTC.

This chain links TRBV2 with TRBJ2-1; TRBD2 agrees at 10 bases. The CDR3 spans 15 residues. Germline-derived CDR1 and CDR2 are SNHLY and FYNNEI. The V and J ends lost 1 base and 4 bases, in that order; junction bases with no gene match: 1. The CDR3 spells CASSEGSGGYNEQFF. CDR3 DNA sequence: TGTGCCAGCAGTGAAGGTAGCGGGGGGTACAATGAGCAGTTCTTC.

This clone was detected only a few times. The J gene is TRBJ2-3, the V gene TRBV4-2; the match to TRBD2 covers 12 bases. Trimming took 4 bases from V and 2 from J; bases not matched to a gene: 4. The germline V gene encodes CDR1 LGHNA and CDR2 YNFKEQ. CDR3 length: 16 amino acids. CDR3 loop: CASSPGLAGLTDTQYF. CDR3 sequence (DNA): TGTGCCAGCAGCCCCGGACTAGCGGGACTCACAGATACGCAGTATTTT.

This sequence joins TRBV6-6 and TRBJ1-1; D is perhaps TRBD1 (6 bases). V was shortened by 7 bases and J by 3 bases, with 15 bases between the two germline ends. The V gene's germline CDR1 is MNHNY and CDR2 SVGAGI (reference sequence). The CDR3 totals 14 residues. The chain's CDR3 is CASIVQGRYTEAFF. The CDR3 DNA reads TGTGCCAGCATTGTACAGGGTAGGTACACTGAAGCTTTCTTT.

V and J are TRBV10-3 and TRBJ1-5; D unclear. V dropped 9 bases and J dropped 4 bases, with 10 bases sitting between them. The CDR3 is 12 residues long. CDR1 is ENHRY, CDR2 SYGVKD, per germline. The CDR3 DNA follows: TGTGCCATTTCGACTTCTAATCAGCCCCAGCATTTT. Its translation: CAISTSNQPQHF.

The V gene is TRBV25-1, the J gene TRBJ1-2; possible D gene TRBD1, 5 bases. The CDR3 totals 15 residues. V was shortened by 3 bases and J by 2 bases, with 13 bases between the two germline ends. Germline loops: CDR1 MGHDK, CDR2 SYGVNS. The CDR3 DNA follows: TGTGCCAGCAGTGATTTGGGGGGGTACAACTATGGCTACACCTTC. Amino acids: CASSDLGGYNYGYTF.

The rearrangement uses TRBV27 and TRBJ1-1, with D hard to call. V was cut by 2 bases and J by 6 bases, with 7 bases left in between. From germline, CDR1 is MNHEY and CDR2 SMNVEV (reference sequence). This CDR3 has 12 residues. The CDR3 protein is CASSLTGSEAFF. The CDR3 DNA reads TGTGCCAGCAGTTTAACGGGGTCTGAAGCTTTCTTT.

V and J are TRBV13 and TRBJ1-2, with 10 positions matching TRBD1. There are 17 residues in the CDR3. Germline loops: CDR1 PRHDT, CDR2 FYEKMQ (reference sequence). V trimming: 3 bases; J trimming: 3 bases; junction bases outside the gene matches: 10. CDR3 amino acids: CASSLRDRGAGDYGYTF. CDR3 coding DNA: TGTGCCAGCAGCTTGAGGGACAGGGGCGCGGGGGACTATGGCTACACCTTC. The full variable domain, completed using reference TRBV13 and TRBJ1-2, is AAGVIQSPRHLIKEKRETATLKCYPIPRHDTVYWYQQGPGQDPQFLISFYEKMQSDKGSIPDRFSAQQFSDYHSELNMSSLELGDSALYFCASSLRDRGAGDYGYTFGSGTRLTVV.

In its sample, this clone was seen once. CDR3 residues: CASSQAPGTGAGELFF. CDR3 DNA sequence: TGCGCCAGCAGCCAAGCTCCCGGGACAGGGGCCGGGGAGCTGTTTTTT. This chain links TRBV4-1 with TRBJ2-2, with TRBD1 identical over 10 bases. The germline gives CDR1 MGHRA, CDR2 YSYEKL. The CDR3 has 16 residues. The V segment lost 1 base and the J segment 6 bases; nucleotides outside the gene matches: 5.

The CDR3 here is CASSQDPRQGYEQYF. CDR3 DNA: TGCGCCAGCAGCCAAGATCCGAGACAGGGCTACGAGCAGTACTTC. V gene TRBV4-3 combines with J gene TRBJ2-7; 7 nucleotides align to TRBD1. This CDR3 region has 15 residues. V dropped 0 bases and J dropped 3; count of bases not matched to a gene: 5. The V gene's germline CDR1 is LGHNA and CDR2 YSLEER.

The chain recombines TRBV9 with TRBJ2-7; maybe TRBD2 (5 bases). V lost 0 bases to trimming and J lost 3 bases, with 13 bases between them. Germline V gene sequence: CDR1 SGDLS, CDR2 YYNGEE. The CDR3 has 15 amino acids. For the CDR3, the DNA is TGTGCCAGCAGCGTAGGACCCATGGGAGTCTACGAGCAGTACTTC. This encodes CASSVGPMGVYEQYF.

CDR3 coding DNA: TGTGCAAGTCGCTTAGGGGACACCTACGAGCAGTACTTC. Translating gives CASRLGDTYEQYF. The V gene is TRBV12-2, the J gene TRBJ2-7; the table's D call, TRBD1, has no DNA check behind it. TRBV12-2 counts as a pseudogene. This CDR3 contains 13 residues.

The rearrangement joins TRBV6-5 to TRBJ1-4, with 10 bases identical to TRBD1. J gave up 7 bases and V 7 bases, and 9 bases lay outside the gene matches. This CDR3 is 15 amino acids long. The germline gives CDR1 MNHEY, CDR2 SVGAGI. CDR3 DNA: TGTGCCAGCAAAGGGGACAGGGGATCTAGTGAAAAACTGTTTTTT. Amino acid sequence: CASKGDRGSSEKLFF.

This chain joins TRBV4-1 and TRBJ2-2, with 11 positions matching TRBD2. This CDR3 has 16 amino acids. The germline V gene has CDR1 MGHRA and CDR2 YSYEKL. Unmatched junction bases numbered 6, after V lost 2 bases and J lost 7 bases. The CDR3 is CASSQLLAGGVGELFF. The CDR3 DNA is TGCGCCAGCAGCCAACTATTAGCGGGAGGGGTCGGGGAGCTGTTTTTT.

This chain connects TRBV14 to TRBJ2-3; 7 bases align to TRBD1. CDR3 length: 17 amino acids. V gave up 3 bases and J gave up 2 bases; unmatched junction bases: 11. Germline CDR1 and CDR2: SGHDN and FVKESK. The CDR3 loop reads CASSHPGQEQLTDTQYF. DNA of the CDR3: TGTGCCAGCAGCCACCCCGGACAGGAGCAGCTCACAGATACGCAGTATTTT.

The CDR3 coding sequence is TGCGCCAGCAGCCAATACTATAATTCACCCCTCCACTTT. Amino acids: CASSQYYNSPLHF. The chain couples TRBV4-3 to TRBJ1-6; no clear D. The CDR3 is made up of 13 amino acids. V lost 2 bases and J lost 3, with 2 bases in between. Germline V gene data show CDR1 as LGHNA and CDR2 as YSLEER.

J is TRBJ2-7 and V is TRBV7-6; maybe TRBD1 (6 bases). CDR3 length equals 15 residues. Trimming cost V 6 bases and J 2 bases, with 17 bases left between them. Germline V gives CDR1 SGHVS, CDR2 FNYEAQ. The CDR3 is CASSMTGSFPYEQYF. CDR3 coding DNA: TGTGCCAGCAGTATGACAGGATCTTTCCCCTACGAGCAGTACTTC.

V gene TRBV9 combines with J gene TRBJ2-1; possible D gene TRBD1, 6 bases. This CDR3 has 13 amino acids. Germline CDR1 SGDLS, CDR2 YYNGEE. V was cut by 2 bases and J by 6 bases, with 9 bases left in between. Here the CDR3 DNA reads TGTGCCAGCAGCGTTTCAGGGGCCAATGAGCAGTTCTTC. It translates to CASSVSGANEQFF.

The gene calls are TRBV4-2 and TRBJ2-7; maybe TRBD2 (7 bases). The CDR3 spans 15 residues. The ends were cut back, 1 base at V and 5 bases at J, with 15 bases in the middle. Germline V gene data show CDR1 as LGHNA and CDR2 as YNFKEQ. Here the CDR3 reads CASSQVEGEGHEQYF. CDR3 nucleotides: TGTGCCAGCAGCCAAGTGGAGGGGGAGGGCCACGAGCAGTACTTC.

As DNA, the CDR3 is TGTGCCAGCGCTAGCGATACCTCCTACAATGAGCAGTTCTTC. This codes for CASASDTSYNEQFF. The chain carries TRBV11-1 and TRBJ2-1; D is perhaps TRBD2 (6 bases). The CDR3 extends over 14 amino acids. In germline, CDR1 is SGHAT, CDR2 FQDESV (reference sequence). Trimming took off 8 bases at V and 0 bases at J, with 11 bases between the two ends.

V gene TRBV19 combines with J gene TRBJ2-1, with 8 bases lining up with TRBD2. V gave up 5 bases and J gave up 5 bases; unmatched junction bases: 2. This CDR3 has 13 residues. Looked up from germline, CDR1 is LNHDA and CDR2 is SQIVND (reference sequence). In DNA form, the CDR3 reads TGTGCCAGTAGTTTTAGCGGGGACAATGAGCAGTTCTTC. It codes for CASSFSGDNEQFF.

The table lists this clone with a few counts. The chain is built from TRBV10-3 and TRBJ2-7; D perhaps matches TRBD2 (6 bases). The germline CDR1 and CDR2 sequences are ENHRY and SYGVKD. CDR3 length equals 11 residues. Between the trimmed V and J ends, which lost 11 bases and 3 bases, there was a span of 11 bases. Here the CDR3 DNA reads TGTGCCGCCCGCGGGAACTACGAGCAGTACTTC. Residues: CAARGNYEQYF.

The chain joins TRBV13 to TRBJ1-4; TRBD1 matches at 8 bases. The CDR3 covers 15 residues. The germline gives CDR1 PRHDT, CDR2 FYEKMQ (reference sequence). With V trimmed by 4 bases and J by 4 bases, 5 bases remained unmatched. CDR3 DNA sequence: TGTGCCAGCAGCTCCACGGGACAGGATAATGAAAAACTGTTTTTT. Protein product: CASSSTGQDNEKLFF.

The rearrangement uses TRBV7-2 and TRBJ2-1; 11 nucleotides agree with TRBD2. The CDR3 totals 15 residues. Germline CDR1 reads SGHTA; CDR2 reads FQGNSA. With V trimmed by 5 bases and J by 6 bases, 6 bases remained unmatched. CDR3 sequence (DNA): TGTGCCAGCAGCGTTAGCGGGGGGGCCGGCAATGAGCAGTTCTTC. It encodes CASSVSGGAGNEQFF.

The genes are TRBV6-4 and TRBJ2-2; 9 bases agree with TRBD1. Germline-derived CDR1 and CDR2 are MRHNA and SNTAGT. The CDR3 covers 15 residues. With 6 bases clipped from V and 5 bases from J, the junction kept 7 bases outside the gene matches. The CDR3 is CASSDGTGNTGELFF. The CDR3 DNA reads TGTGCCAGCAGCGACGGGACAGGGAATACCGGGGAGCTGTTTTTT.

This sequence joins TRBV5-3 and TRBJ1-4; no firm D call. TRBV5-3 is identified as an open reading frame with a role that is uncertain. Trimming stripped 0 bases from V and 10 bases from J, with 19 bases between. The CDR3 consists of 16 residues. CDR3 sequence reads: CARSLALESPCGKLFF. For the CDR3, the DNA is TGTGCCAGAAGCTTGGCGCTCGAGTCTCCCTGCGGAAAACTGTTTTTT.

The table lists this clone with a count of one. The rearrangement joins TRBV4-2 to TRBJ2-2; D remains ambiguous. The CDR3 has 16 amino acids. The V gene lost 0 bases and the J gene lost 2 bases, with 10 bases spanning the gap. In germline, CDR1 is LGHNA, CDR2 YNFKEQ. The CDR3 region has the DNA TGTGCCAGCAGCCAAGATCAAAACTACAACACCGGGGAGCTGTTTTTT. This translates into CASSQDQNYNTGELFF.

J is TRBJ1-4 and V is TRBV5-4; D not resolved. Looked up from germline, CDR1 is SGHNT and CDR2 is YYREEE (reference sequence). This CDR3 comprises 17 residues. Trimming pared 0 bases from V and 0 bases from J, leaving 12 bases between. CDR3 amino acids: CASSLEGGTTTNEKLFF. Here the CDR3 DNA reads TGTGCCAGCAGCTTGGAGGGAGGAACAACAACTAATGAAAAACTGTTTTTT. Variable domain in full (rest from reference TRBV5-4 and TRBJ1-4): ETGVTQSPTHLIKTRGQQVTLRCSSQSGHNTVSWYQQALGQGPQFIFQYYREEENGRGNFPPRFSGLQFPNYSSELNVNALELDDSALYLCASSLEGGTTTNEKLFFGSGTQLSVL.

The chain carries TRBV4-3 and TRBJ2-3, with D maybe TRBD1 (5 bases). The CDR3 runs 16 residues. Per the germline V gene, CDR1 is LGHNA and CDR2 is YSLEER. Trimming pared 0 bases from V and 0 bases from J, leaving 10 bases between. The CDR3 loop reads CASSQDPQGSTDTQYF. The CDR3 nucleotides are TGCGCCAGCAGCCAAGATCCCCAGGGCAGCACAGATACGCAGTATTTT.